This T cell receptor (beta chain) was identified during a study of shared T cell receptors in the human thymus. This clone appeared a few times. Profiling relied on immunoSEQ multiplex PCR, and the TCRdb table lists in-frame clones only, not all of them. The top ten clones hold 0.0094% of a sample with 640,000 or so clones, 87% of them seen once. Trimming took off 5 bases at V and 5 bases at J, with 9 bases between the two ends. This CDR3 has 12 residues. Per the germline V gene, CDR1 is MDHEN and CDR2 is SYDVKM. In addition, the sample was reused for a study of human thymus T cells. From that paper: During corrective heart surgery, resections were taken, and the thymus tissue came from them. Repertoires sampled from thymus and blood appeared biased in V and J gene usage. Thymic repertoires from unrelated individuals overlapped highly, related research reported.

The TCR was taken from a boy younger than two with a congenital heart defect. Source material: thymocytes. The chain has TRBV28 and TRBJ1-2; D might be TRBD1 (6 bases). The CDR3 region is CASSMDSYGYTF. The CDR3 region has the DNA TGTGCCAGCAGTATGGACAGTTATGGCTACACCTTC.